This TCR beta chain is from a study of blood T cell repertoires in COVID-19. The wider study: T cells, B-cell-depleted T cells, or PBMCs provided the cDNA or gDNA that served as material.

Using immunoSEQ multiplex PCR, the repertoire was profiled, and TCRdb retains in-frame clones only, with some absent. The sample holds 120,000 or so clones, roughly 88% seen once. V dropped 4 bases and J dropped 1 base, with 11 bases sitting between them. The CDR3 loop spans 14 amino acids. The V gene's germline CDR1 is SQVTM and CDR2 ANQGSEA. The rearrangement links TRBV29-1 to TRBJ1-3; a weak D match, TRBD1 (6 bases). Sequencing was done on a sample of peripheral blood. The TCR was taken from a man aged 50 to 60 with acute or convalescent COVID-19. In DNA, the CDR3 is TGCAGCGTTGGGGCAGGGGAGTCTGGAAACACCATATATTTT. Translated, it gives CSVGAGESGNTIYF.